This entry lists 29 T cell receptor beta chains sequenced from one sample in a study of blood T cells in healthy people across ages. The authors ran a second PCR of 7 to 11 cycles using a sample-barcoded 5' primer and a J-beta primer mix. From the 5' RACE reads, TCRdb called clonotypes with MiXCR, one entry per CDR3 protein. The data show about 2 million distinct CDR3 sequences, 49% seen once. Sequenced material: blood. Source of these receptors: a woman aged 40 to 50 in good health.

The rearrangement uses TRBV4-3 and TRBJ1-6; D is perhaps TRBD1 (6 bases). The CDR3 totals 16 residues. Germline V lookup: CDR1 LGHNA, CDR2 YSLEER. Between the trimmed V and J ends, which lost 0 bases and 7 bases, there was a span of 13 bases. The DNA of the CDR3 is TGCGCCAGCAGCCAAGAAGGCCAGGGGAGAAATTCACCCCTCCACTTT. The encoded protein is CASSQEGQGRNSPLHF.

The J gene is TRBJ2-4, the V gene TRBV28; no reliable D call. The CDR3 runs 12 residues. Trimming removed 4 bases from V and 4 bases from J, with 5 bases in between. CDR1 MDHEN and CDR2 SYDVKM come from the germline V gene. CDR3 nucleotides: TGTGCCAGCAGTTATTTAAAAAACATTCAGTACTTC. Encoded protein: CASSYLKNIQYF. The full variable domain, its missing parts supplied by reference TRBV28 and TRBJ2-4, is DVKVTQSSRYLVKRTGEKVFLECVQDMDHENMFWYRQDPGLGLRLIYFSYDVKMKEKGDIPEGYSVSREKKERFSLILESASTNQTSMYLCASSYLKNIQYFGAGTRLSVL.

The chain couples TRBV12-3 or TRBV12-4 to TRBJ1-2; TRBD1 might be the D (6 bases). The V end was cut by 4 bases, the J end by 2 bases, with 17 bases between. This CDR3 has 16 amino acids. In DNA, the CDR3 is TGTGCCAGCAGTTCAAGGGGGGCAAACCCCAACTATGGCTACACCTTC. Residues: CASSSRGANPNYGYTF.

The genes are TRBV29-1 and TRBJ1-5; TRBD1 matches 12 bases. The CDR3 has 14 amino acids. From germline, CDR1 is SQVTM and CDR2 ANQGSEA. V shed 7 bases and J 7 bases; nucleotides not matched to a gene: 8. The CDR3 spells CSAKGQGAEQPQHF. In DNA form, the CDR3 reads TGCAGCGCCAAGGGACAGGGGGCAGAGCAGCCCCAGCATTTT.

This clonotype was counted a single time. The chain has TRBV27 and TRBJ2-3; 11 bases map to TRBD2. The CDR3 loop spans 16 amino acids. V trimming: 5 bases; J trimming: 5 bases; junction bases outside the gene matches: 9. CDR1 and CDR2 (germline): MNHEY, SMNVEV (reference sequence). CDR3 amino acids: CASSVASGGTGDTQYF. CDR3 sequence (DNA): TGTGCCAGCAGTGTAGCTAGCGGGGGGACAGGAGATACGCAGTATTTT.

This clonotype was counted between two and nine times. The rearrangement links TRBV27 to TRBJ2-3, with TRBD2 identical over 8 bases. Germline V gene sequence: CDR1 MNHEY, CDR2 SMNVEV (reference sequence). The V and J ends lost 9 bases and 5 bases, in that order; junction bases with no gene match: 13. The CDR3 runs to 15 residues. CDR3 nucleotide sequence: TGTGCCAGTAGCTTCGTGCGGGGGGCGGTAGATACGCAGTATTTT. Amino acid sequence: CASSFVRGAVDTQYF.

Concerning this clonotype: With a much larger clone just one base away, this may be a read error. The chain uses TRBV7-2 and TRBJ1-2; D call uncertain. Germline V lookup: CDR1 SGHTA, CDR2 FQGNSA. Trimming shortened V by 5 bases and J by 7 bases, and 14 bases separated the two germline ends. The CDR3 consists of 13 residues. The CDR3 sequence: CASSPRTDCGYTF. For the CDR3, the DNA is TGTGCCAGCAGCCCACGGACTGATTGTGGCTACACCTTC.

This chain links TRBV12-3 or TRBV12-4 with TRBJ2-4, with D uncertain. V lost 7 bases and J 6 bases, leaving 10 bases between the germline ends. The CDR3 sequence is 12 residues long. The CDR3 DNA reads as TGTGCCAGCACCCCCGACACAAACATTCAGTACTTC. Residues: CASTPDTNIQYF.

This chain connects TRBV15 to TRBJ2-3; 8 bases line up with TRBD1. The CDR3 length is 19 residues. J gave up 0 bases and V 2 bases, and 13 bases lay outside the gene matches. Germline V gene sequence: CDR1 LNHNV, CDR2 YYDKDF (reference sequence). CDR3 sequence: CATSRPPGQALWSTDTQYF. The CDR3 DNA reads TGTGCCACCAGCAGACCTCCGGGACAGGCCCTTTGGAGCACAGATACGCAGTATTTT. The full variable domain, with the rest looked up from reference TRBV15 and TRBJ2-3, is DAMVIQNPRYQVTQFGKPVTLSCSQTLNHNVMYWYQQKSSQAPKLLFHYYDKDFNNEADTPDNFQSRRPNTSFCFLDIRSPGLGDTAMYLCATSRPPGQALWSTDTQYFGPGTRLTVL.

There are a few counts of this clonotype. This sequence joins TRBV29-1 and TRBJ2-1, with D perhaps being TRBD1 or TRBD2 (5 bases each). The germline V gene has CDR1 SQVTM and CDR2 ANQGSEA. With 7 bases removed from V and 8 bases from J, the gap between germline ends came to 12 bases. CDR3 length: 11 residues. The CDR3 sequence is CSGDRGDEQFF. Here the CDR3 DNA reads TGCAGCGGTGATCGGGGCGATGAGCAGTTCTTC.

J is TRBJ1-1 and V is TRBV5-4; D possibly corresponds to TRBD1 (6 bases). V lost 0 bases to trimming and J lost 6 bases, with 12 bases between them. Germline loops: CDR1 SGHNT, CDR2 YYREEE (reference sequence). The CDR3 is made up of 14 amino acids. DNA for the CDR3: TGTGCCAGCAGCTTGGCGACAGGACTGGCTGAAGCTTTCTTT. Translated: CASSLATGLAEAFF.

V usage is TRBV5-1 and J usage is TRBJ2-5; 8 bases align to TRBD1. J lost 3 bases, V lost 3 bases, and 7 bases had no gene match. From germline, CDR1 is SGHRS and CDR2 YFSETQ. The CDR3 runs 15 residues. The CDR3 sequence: CASSSMDRAKETQYF. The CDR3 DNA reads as TGCGCCAGCAGCTCGATGGACAGGGCGAAAGAGACCCAGTACTTC. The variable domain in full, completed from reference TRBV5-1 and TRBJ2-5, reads KAGVTQTPRYLIKTRGQQVTLSCSPISGHRSVSWYQQTPGQGLQFLFEYFSETQRNKGNFPGRFSGRQFSNSRSEMNVSTLELGDSALYLCASSSMDRAKETQYFGPGTRLLVL.

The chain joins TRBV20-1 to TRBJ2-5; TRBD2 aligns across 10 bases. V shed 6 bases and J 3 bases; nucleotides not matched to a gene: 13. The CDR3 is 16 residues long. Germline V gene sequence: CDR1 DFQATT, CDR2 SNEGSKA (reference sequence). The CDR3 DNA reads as TGCAGTGCGGACCCCTCAGCGGGGGGGATAAAAGAGACCCAGTACTTC. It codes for CSADPSAGGIKETQYF.

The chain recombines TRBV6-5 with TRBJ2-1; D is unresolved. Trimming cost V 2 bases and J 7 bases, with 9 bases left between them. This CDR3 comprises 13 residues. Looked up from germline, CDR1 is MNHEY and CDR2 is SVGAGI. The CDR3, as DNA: TGTGCCAGCAGTTACGATTCAGGAAATGAGCAGTTCTTC. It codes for CASSYDSGNEQFF.

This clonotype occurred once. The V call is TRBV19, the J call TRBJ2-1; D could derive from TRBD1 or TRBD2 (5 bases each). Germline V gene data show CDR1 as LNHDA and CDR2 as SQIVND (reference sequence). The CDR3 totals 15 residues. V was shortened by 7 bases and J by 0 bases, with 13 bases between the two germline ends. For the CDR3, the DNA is TGTGCCAGTAACTGGGACGTAAGCTCCTACAATGAGCAGTTCTTC. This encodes CASNWDVSSYNEQFF.

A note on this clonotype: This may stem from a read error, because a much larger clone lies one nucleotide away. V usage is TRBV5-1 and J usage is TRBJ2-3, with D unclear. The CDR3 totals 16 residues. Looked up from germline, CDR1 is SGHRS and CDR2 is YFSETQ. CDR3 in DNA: TGCGTCAGCAGCTTGGCCGATCAACGGGCGCTTGATACGCAGTATTTT. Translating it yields CVSSLADQRALDTQYF.

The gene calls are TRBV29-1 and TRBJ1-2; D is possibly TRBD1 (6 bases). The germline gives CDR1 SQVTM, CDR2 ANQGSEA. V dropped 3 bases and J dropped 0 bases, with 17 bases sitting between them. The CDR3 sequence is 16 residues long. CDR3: CSVESLRTDANYGYTF. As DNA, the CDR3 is TGCAGCGTTGAGTCGCTTCGGACAGACGCTAACTATGGCTACACCTTC. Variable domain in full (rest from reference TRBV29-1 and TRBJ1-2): SAVISQKPSRDICQRGTSLTIQCQVDSQVTMMFWYRQQPGQSLTLIATANQGSEATYESGFVIDKFPISRPNLTFSTLTVSNMSPEDSSIYLCSVESLRTDANYGYTFGSGTRLTVV.

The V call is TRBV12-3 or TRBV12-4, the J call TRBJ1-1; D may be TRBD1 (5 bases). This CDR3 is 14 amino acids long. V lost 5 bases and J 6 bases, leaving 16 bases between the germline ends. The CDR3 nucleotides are TGTGCCAGCAGTCCCGTTTCCCCGGGGCCTGAAGCTTTCTTT. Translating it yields CASSPVSPGPEAFF.

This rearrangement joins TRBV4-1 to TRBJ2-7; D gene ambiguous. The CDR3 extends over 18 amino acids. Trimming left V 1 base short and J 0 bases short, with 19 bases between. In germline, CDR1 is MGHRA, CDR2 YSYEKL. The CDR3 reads CASSQVEGNIFSSYEQYF. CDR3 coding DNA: TGCGCCAGCAGCCAAGTTGAAGGGAACATCTTTAGCTCCTACGAGCAGTACTTC.

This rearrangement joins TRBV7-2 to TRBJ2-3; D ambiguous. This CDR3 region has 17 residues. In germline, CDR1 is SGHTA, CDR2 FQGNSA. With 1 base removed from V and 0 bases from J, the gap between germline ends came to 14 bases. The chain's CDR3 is CASSLGLGITSTDTQYF. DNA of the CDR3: TGTGCCAGCAGCTTAGGCTTAGGGATTACTAGCACAGATACGCAGTATTTT.

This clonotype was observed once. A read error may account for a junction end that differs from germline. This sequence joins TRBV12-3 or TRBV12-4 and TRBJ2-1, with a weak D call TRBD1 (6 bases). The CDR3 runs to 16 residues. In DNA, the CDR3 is TGTGCCAACAGTTTGAGGGAACAGGGAAAGAGAAATGAGCAGTTCTTC. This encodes CANSLREQGKRNEQFF.

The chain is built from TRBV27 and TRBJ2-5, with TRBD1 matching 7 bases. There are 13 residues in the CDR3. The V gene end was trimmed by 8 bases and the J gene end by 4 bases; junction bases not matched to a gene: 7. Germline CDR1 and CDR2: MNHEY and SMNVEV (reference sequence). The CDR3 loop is CASSRGIAETQYF. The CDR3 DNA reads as TGTGCCAGCTCCAGGGGGATCGCAGAGACCCAGTACTTC.

In DNA, the CDR3 is TGTGCCAGTAGTGGGGCCGCAGGGAGGAACACTGAAGCTTTCTTT. It translates to CASSGAAGRNTEAFF. The chain couples TRBV28 to TRBJ1-1, with D tentatively TRBD1 (5 bases). This CDR3 is 15 amino acids long. V lost 9 bases and J 1 base, leaving 18 bases between the germline ends. CDR1 and CDR2 (germline): MDHEN, SYDVKM. Full variable domain (outside the CDR3, taken from reference TRBV28 and TRBJ1-1): DVKVTQSSRYLVKRTGEKVFLECVQDMDHENMFWYRQDPGLGLRLIYFSYDVKMKEKGDIPEGYSVSREKKERFSLILESASTNQTSMYLCASSGAAGRNTEAFFGQGTRLTVV.

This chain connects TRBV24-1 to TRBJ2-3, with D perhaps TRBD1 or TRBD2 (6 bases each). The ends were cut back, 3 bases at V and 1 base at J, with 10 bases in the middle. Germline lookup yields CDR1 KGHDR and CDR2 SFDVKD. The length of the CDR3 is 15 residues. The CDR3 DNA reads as TGTGCCACCAGTGATGGGGGGACACGCACAGATACGCAGTATTTT. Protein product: CATSDGGTRTDTQYF.

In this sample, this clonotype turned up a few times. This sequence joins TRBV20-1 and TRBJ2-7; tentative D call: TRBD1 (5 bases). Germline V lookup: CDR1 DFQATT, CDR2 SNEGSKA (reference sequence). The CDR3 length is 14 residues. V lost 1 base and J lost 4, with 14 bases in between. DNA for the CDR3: TGCAGTGCTAGAGGTCGACAGCGCCTTTACGAGCAGTACTTC. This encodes CSARGRQRLYEQYF.

CDR3 sequence reads: CATSIAGPSNTGELFF. The CDR3 DNA follows: TGTGCCACCAGTATAGCGGGGCCTTCGAACACCGGGGAGCTGTTTTTT. This chain uses TRBV24-1 with TRBJ2-2; 8 bases fit TRBD2. Germline V gives CDR1 KGHDR, CDR2 SFDVKD. V lost 6 bases to trimming and J lost 0 bases; unmatched junction nucleotides: 5. The CDR3 contains 16 residues.

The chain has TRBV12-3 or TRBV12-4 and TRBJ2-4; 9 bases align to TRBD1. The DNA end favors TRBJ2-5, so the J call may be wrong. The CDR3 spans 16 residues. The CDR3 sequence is CASSFEGQGSQETQYF. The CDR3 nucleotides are TGTGCCAGCAGTTTCGAAGGACAGGGGAGCCAAGAGACCCAGTACTTC.

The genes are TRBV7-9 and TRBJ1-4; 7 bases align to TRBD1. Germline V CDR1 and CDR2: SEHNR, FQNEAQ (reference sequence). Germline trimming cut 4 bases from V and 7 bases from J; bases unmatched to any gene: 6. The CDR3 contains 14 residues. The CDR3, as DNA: TGTGCCAGCAGCTCGACAGGGCGTAGTGAAAAACTGTTTTTT. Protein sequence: CASSSTGRSEKLFF.

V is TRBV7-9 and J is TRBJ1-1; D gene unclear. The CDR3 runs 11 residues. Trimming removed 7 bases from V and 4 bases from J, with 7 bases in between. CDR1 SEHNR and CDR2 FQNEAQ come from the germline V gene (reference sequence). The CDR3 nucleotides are TGTGCCAGCACTGTAGGCACTGAAGCTTTCTTT. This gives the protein CASTVGTEAFF.